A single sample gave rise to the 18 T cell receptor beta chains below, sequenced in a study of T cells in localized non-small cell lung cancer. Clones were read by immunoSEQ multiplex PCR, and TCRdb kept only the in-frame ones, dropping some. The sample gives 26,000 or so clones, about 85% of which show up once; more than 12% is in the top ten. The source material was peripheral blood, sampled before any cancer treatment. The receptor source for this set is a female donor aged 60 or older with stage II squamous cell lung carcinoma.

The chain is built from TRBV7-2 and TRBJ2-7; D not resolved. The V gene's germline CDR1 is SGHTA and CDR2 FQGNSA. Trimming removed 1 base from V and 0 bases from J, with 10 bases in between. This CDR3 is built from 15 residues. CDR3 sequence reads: CASSLGSSSSYEQYF. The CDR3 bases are TGTGCCAGCAGCTTAGGCTCCTCGAGCTCCTACGAGCAGTACTTC.

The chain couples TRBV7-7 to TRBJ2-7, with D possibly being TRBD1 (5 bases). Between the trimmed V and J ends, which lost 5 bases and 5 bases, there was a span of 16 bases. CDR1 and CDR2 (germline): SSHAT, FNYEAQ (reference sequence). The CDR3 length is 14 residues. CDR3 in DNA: TGTGCCAGCAGCCCAGAACTCCAGGGCCACGAGCAGTACTTC. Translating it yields CASSPELQGHEQYF.

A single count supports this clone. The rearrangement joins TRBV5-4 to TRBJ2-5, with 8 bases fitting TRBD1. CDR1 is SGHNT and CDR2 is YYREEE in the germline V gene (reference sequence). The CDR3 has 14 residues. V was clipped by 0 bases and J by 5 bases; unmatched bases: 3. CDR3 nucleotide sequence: TGTGCCAGCAGCTTGGTGGGGGACAGGGAGACCCAGTACTTC. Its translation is CASSLVGDRETQYF.

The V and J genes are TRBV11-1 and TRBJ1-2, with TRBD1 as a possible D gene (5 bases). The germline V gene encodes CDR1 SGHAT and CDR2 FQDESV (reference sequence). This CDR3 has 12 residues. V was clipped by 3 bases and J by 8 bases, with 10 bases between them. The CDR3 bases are TGTGCCAGCAGCTTGGAAGGGGCCGGCTACACCTTC. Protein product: CASSLEGAGYTF.

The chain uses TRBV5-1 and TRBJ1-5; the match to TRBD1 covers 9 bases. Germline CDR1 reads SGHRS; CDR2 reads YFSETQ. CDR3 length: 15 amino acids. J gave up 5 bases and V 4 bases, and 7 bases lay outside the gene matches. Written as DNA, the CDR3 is TGCGCCAGCAGCCCATGGACAGGGGTAGATCAGCCCCAGCATTTT. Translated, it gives CASSPWTGVDQPQHF.

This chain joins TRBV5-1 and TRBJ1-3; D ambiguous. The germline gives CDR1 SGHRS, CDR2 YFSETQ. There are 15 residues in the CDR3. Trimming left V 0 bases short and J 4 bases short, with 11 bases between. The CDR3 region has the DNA TGCGCCAGCAGCTTGGAAGGATTCGAGGGAAACACCATATATTTT. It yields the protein CASSLEGFEGNTIYF.

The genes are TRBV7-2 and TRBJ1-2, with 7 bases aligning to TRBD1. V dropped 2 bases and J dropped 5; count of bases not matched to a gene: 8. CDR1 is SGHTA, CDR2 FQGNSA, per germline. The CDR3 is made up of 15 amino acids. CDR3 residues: CASSLLQGRGYGYTF. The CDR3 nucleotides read TGTGCCAGCAGCTTATTACAGGGGCGGGGGTATGGCTACACCTTC.

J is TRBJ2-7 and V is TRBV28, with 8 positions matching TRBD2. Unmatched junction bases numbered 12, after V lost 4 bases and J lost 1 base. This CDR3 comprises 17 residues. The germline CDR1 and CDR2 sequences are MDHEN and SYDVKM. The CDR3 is CASSSSPGTRASYEQYF. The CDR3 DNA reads TGTGCCAGCAGTTCCTCTCCCGGGACTAGGGCGTCCTACGAGCAGTACTTC.

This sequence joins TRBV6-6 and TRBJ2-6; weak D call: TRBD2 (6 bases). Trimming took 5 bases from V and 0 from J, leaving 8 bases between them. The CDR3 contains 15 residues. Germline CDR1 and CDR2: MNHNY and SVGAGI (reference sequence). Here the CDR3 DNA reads TGTGCCAGCAGTCGGGGGAACTCTGGGGCCAACGTCCTGACTTTC. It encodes CASSRGNSGANVLTF.

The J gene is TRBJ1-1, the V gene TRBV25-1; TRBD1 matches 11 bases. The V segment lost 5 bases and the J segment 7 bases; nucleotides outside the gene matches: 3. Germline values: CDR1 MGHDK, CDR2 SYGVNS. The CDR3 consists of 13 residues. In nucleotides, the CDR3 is TGTGCCAGCAGTCCGGGACAGGGGGGTGAAGCTTTCTTT. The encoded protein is CASSPGQGGEAFF. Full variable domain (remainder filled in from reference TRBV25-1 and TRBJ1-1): EADIYQTPRYLVIGTGKKITLECSQTMGHDKMYWYQQDPGMELHLIHYSYGVNSTEKGDLSSESTVSRIRTEHFPLTLESARPSHTSQYLCASSPGQGGEAFFGQGTRLTVV.

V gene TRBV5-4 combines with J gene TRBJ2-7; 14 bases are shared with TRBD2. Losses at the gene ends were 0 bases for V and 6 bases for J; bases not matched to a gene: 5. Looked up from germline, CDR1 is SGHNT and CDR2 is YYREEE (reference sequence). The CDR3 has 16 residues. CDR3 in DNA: TGTGCCAGCAGCTTGGCCCCAGGGACTAGCGGGAGCGAGCAGTACTTC. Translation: CASSLAPGTSGSEQYF.

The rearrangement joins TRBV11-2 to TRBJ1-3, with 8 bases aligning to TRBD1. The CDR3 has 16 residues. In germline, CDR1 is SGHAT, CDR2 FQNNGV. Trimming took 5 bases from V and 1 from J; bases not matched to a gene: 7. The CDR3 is CASSRTGPGSGNTIYF. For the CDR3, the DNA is TGTGCCAGCAGCCGGACAGGGCCCGGGTCTGGAAACACCATATATTTT.

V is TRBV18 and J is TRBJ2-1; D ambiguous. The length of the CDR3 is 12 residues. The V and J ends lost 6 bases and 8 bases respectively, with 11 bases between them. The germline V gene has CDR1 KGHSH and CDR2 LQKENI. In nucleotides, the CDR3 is TGTGCCAGCTCTCCCCAAGGAGATGAGCAGTTCTTC. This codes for CASSPQGDEQFF. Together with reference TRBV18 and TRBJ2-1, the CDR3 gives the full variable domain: NAGVMQNPRHLVRRRGQEARLRCSPMKGHSHVYWYRQLPEEGLKFMVYLQKENIIDESGMPKERFSAEFPKEGPSILRIQQVVRGDSAAYFCASSPQGDEQFFGPGTRLTVL.

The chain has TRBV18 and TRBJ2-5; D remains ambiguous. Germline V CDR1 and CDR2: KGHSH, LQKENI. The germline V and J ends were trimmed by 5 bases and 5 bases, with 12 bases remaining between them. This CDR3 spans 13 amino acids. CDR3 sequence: CASSFLAAETQYF. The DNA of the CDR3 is TGTGCCAGCTCATTCCTCGCGGCGGAGACCCAGTACTTC. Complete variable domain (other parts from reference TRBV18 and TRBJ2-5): NAGVMQNPRHLVRRRGQEARLRCSPMKGHSHVYWYRQLPEEGLKFMVYLQKENIIDESGMPKERFSAEFPKEGPSILRIQQVVRGDSAAYFCASSFLAAETQYFGPGTRLLVL.

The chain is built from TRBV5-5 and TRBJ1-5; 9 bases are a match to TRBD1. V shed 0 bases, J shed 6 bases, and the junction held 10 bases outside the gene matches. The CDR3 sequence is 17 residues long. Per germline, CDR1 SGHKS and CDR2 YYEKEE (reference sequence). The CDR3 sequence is CASSLAGTGFSIQPQHF. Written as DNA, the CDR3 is TGTGCCAGCAGCTTGGCTGGGACAGGGTTCTCAATTCAGCCCCAGCATTTT.

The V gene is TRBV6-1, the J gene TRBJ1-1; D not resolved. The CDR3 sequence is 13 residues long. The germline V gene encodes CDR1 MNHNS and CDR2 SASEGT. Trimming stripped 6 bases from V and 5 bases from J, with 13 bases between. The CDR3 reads CASRSLLGTEAFF. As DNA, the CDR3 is TGTGCCAGCAGATCCCTCCTGGGAACTGAAGCTTTCTTT.

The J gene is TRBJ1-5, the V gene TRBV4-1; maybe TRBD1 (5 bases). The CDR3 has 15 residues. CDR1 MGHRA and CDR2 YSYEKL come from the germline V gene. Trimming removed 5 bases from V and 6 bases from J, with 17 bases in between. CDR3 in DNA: TGCGCCAGCAGCAGCGGGACTCCGGGGGGTCAGCCCCAGCATTTT. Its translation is CASSSGTPGGQPQHF.

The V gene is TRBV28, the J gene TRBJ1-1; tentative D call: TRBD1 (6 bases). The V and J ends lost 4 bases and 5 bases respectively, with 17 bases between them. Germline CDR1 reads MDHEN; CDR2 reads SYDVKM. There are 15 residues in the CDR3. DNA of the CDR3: TGTGCCAGCAGTTCCCCCGGGGGGGGGCGGACTGAAGCTTTCTTT. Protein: CASSSPGGGRTEAFF.